This is a list of T cell receptor beta chains from one sample in a study of Graves' ophthalmopathy and Graves' hyperthyroidism. TCRdb reanalysed the multiplex PCR reads using MiXCR and keeps one entry per CDR3 protein. The sample lists over 150,000 distinct CDR3 sequences; roughly two fifths were seen once. Sample: peripheral blood. These receptors were collected from a woman between 40 and 55 years old with Graves' ophthalmopathy. Each CDR3 is given without its conserved first and last residue. Fields, in order: V gene, J gene, CDR3 protein.

TRBV6-5	TRBJ1-2	ASSNGDSFFYGYT
TRBV20-1	TRBJ2-5	SASEQETQY
TRBV7-9	TRBJ1-2	ASSPGQGSVYGYT
TRBV6-1	TRBJ2-5	ASSERPAGTGGPLQETQY
TRBV6-2/TRBV6-3	TRBJ2-2	ASSTGRTGRSTGELF
TRBV6-1	TRBJ2-7	ASSAPGQGDYEQY
TRBV7-2	TRBJ1-2	ASSPDGRLGYT
TRBV6-2/TRBV6-3	TRBJ2-5	ASSYQGPRETQY
TRBV27	TRBJ1-1	ASIAEAF
TRBV6-5	TRBJ2-5	ASSYSGRGQETQY
TRBV20-1	TRBJ2-7	SARDNHEQY
TRBV12-3/TRBV12-4	TRBJ2-4	ASSLNRAKNIQY
TRBV6-1	TRBJ2-7	ASTDPGQGSYEQY
TRBV2	TRBJ1-2	ASSGGQSLNYGYT
TRBV6-1	TRBJ2-5	ASNRLAQY